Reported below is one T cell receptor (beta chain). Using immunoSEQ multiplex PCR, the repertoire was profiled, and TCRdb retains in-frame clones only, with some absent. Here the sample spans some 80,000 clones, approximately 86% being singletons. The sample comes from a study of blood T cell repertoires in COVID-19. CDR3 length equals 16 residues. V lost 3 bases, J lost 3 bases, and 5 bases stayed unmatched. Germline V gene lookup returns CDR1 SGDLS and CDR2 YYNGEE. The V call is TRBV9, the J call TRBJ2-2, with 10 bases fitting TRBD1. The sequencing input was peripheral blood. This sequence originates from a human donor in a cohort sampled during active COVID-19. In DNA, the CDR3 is TGTGCCAGCAGCGCCGGGACAGGGGAGGACACCGGGGAGCTGTTTTTT. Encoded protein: CASSAGTGEDTGELFF.